This is a list of T cell receptor beta chains from one sample in a study of T cell responses to AZD1222 COVID-19 vaccine. TCRdb's table, derived via immunoSEQ multiplex PCR, lists solely in-frame clones and lacks some. The sample comprises some 170,000 clones, around nine tenths of which are singletons, and 2.6% rests with the top ten. Sample: peripheral blood, taken on day 0 of AZD1222 vaccination. Receptor source: an adult in good health. Each CDR3 is given with its conserved first and last residue. Each record gives: D gene, clone size, V gene, CDR3 protein. D genes are given only for firm matches. Clone size is given for some rows only: seen once, a few or many times, or a class if the clone is expanded.

TRBD1 | . | TRBV6-5 | CASKTGTGDYEQYF
. | . | TRBV11-2 | CASSSRPRGEQYF
. | once | TRBV7-9 | CASSSAGGAYGYTF
. | . | TRBV20-1 | CSATGGHGYTF
TRBD1 | once | TRBV5-5 | CASSLRGSVDTQYF
. | few | TRBV30 | CAWSRARTYRIYNSPLHF
. | . | TRBV25-1 | CASSEQGEQYF
. | . | TRBV7-9 | CAISKGAFF
TRBD2 | once | TRBV11-2 | CASRGGGSGIIETQYF
. | once | TRBV6-5 | CASSYGEGPQHF
TRBD2 | . | TRBV24-1 | CATSPGLGPGELFF
. | . | TRBV30 | CAWSVTYQGAEAFF
. | . | TRBV6-5 | CASSLGGGGEKLFF
. | few | TRBV11-2 | CASSLGRSEKLFF
TRBD2 | . | TRBV7-6 | CASSLAAGEVNYEQYF
. | . | TRBV19 | CASTPRALRGGNTGELFF
TRBD1 | . | TRBV6-5 | CASTGTGGHIQYF
TRBD2 | once | TRBV7-2 | CASSLVTSGNDDDEQFF
TRBD1 | . | TRBV4-2 | CASSQLTGEVSPLHF
TRBD2 | . | TRBV10-3 | CAIGQAGAGNEQFF
TRBD2 | . | TRBV15 | CATSSNGGSSYEQYF
. | . | TRBV5-1 | CASSLVPDAAATGELFF
. | . | TRBV27 | CASNSLAGNDEQYF
. | . | TRBV9 | CASSLGELGNEQFF
TRBD2 | . | TRBV30 | CAWSIIAGSEQFF
TRBD1 | . | TRBV9 | CASSRQGAGTTEAFF
. | . | TRBV3-1/TRBV3-2 | CASSQGLTDTQYF
. | . | TRBV27 | CASSSVGNEQYF
TRBD1 | . | TRBV23-1 | CASSQWTGGSNQPQHF
. | . | TRBV2 | CASSRDNFSGNTIYF
. | . | TRBV4-1 | CASSRPLVSPGNYGYTF
. | . | TRBV11-2 | CASSQGREKLFF
. | . | TRBV7-8 | CASGRGVSSYNEQFF
. | . | TRBV11-2 | CASSFVLDRHRGYTF
. | . | TRBV19 | CASRGQRANYGYTF
. | once | TRBV5-1 | CASSLEGQYYSPLHF